Below, 6 T cell receptor beta chains from the same sample are listed, as sequenced in a study of T cell responses to AZD1222 COVID-19 vaccine. TCRdb's copy holds only in-frame clones and misses some; the assay was immunoSEQ multiplex PCR. Of 150,000 to 200,000 clones listed, almost 90% are singletons. Material: peripheral blood, obtained on day 0 of AZD1222 vaccination. The source is an adult in good health.

The V and J genes are TRBV6-5 and TRBJ1-2; D unclear. The germline gives CDR1 MNHEY, CDR2 SVGAGI. This CDR3 spans 14 amino acids. The ends were cut back, 2 bases at V and 4 bases at J, with 11 bases in the middle. This CDR3 reads CASSYGQRLYGYTF. The CDR3 DNA sequence: TGTGCCAGCAGTTACGGGCAGAGACTCTATGGCTACACCTTC.

Remarks on this clone: Other DNA sequences in this sample translate to the same CDR3. V is TRBV27 and J is TRBJ1-5; 7 bases match TRBD1. The CDR3 runs to 13 residues. J was trimmed by 3 bases and V by 5 bases; bases with no gene match: 1. Germline V gene lookup returns CDR1 MNHEY and CDR2 SMNVEV (reference sequence). The CDR3 DNA follows: TGTGCCAGCAGTGACAGGGTCAATCAGCCCCAGCATTTT. This encodes CASSDRVNQPQHF.

The V call is TRBV4-1, the J call TRBJ2-7; possibly TRBD1 for D (5 bases). Per the germline V gene, CDR1 is MGHRA and CDR2 is YSYEKL. V lost 0 bases, J lost 3 bases, and 12 bases lay in between. The CDR3 runs 15 residues. The CDR3 sequence: CASSQEGVGIYEQYF. The CDR3, as DNA: TGCGCCAGCAGCCAAGAAGGGGTGGGAATCTACGAGCAGTACTTC.

V gene TRBV19 combines with J gene TRBJ1-4; D may be TRBD1 (6 bases). Trimming cost V 6 bases and J 1 base, with 9 bases left between them. This CDR3 is 14 amino acids long. Germline CDR1 LNHDA, CDR2 SQIVND (reference sequence). CDR3 region: CASSKGGTNEKLFF. CDR3 DNA sequence: TGTGCCAGTAGCAAGGGGGGAACTAATGAAAAACTGTTTTTT.

This clone was detected once. Here the CDR3 DNA reads TGTGCCAGCAGTCCTAGTTATTTGGGTAACACTGAAGCTTTCTTT. It is translated as CASSPSYLGNTEAFF. The chain employs TRBV27 and TRBJ1-1; D gene uncertain. CDR3 length: 15 amino acids. In germline, CDR1 is MNHEY, CDR2 SMNVEV (reference sequence). Trimming took off 5 bases at V and 2 bases at J, with 15 bases between the two ends.

The chain has TRBV12-5 and TRBJ1-1; D gene unclear. Trimming left V 5 bases short and J 11 bases short, with 15 bases between. Germline CDR1 is LGHNT and CDR2 is FRNRAP. The CDR3 extends over 12 amino acids. The CDR3: CASGGDRREAFF. The DNA of the CDR3 is TGTGCTAGTGGTGGCGATAGGCGGGAGGCTTTCTTT. Using reference TRBV12-5 and TRBJ1-1 for the parts outside the CDR3, the full variable domain is DARVTQTPRHKVTEMGQEVTMRCQPILGHNTVFWYRQTMMQGLELLAYFRNRAPLDDSGMPKDRFSAEMPDATLATLKIQPSEPRDSAVYFCASGGDRREAFFGQGTRLTVV.